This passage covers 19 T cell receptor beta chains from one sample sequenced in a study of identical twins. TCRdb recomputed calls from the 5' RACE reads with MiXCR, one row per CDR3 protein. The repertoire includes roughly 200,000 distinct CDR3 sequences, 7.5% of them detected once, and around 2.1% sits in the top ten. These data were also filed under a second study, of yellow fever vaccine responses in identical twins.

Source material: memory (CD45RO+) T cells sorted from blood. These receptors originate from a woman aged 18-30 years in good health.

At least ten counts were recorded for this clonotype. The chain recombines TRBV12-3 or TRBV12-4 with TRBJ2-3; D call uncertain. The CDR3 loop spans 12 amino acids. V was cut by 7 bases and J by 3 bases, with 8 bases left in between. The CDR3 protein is CASTPMTDTQYF. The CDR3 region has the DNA TGTGCCAGCACCCCGATGACAGATACGCAGTATTTT.

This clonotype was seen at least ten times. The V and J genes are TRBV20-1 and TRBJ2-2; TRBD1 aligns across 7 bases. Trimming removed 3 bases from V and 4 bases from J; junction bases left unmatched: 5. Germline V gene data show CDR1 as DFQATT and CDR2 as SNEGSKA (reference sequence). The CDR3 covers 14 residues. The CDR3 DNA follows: TGCAGTGCTAGGACAGGGAAGGGCACCGGGGAGCTGTTTTTT. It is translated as CSARTGKGTGELFF.

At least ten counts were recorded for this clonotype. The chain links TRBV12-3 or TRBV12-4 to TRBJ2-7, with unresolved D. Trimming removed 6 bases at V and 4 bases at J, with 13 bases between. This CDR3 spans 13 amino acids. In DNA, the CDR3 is TGTGCCAGCAGCCTCTCGTACATTTACGAGCAGTACTTC. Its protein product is CASSLSYIYEQYF.

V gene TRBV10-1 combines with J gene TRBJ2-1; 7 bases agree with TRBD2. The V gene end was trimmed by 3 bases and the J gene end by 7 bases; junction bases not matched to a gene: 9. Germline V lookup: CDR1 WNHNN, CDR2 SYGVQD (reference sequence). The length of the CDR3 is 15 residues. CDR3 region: CASSDPAGVGNEQFF. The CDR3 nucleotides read TGCGCCAGCAGTGATCCTGCGGGAGTAGGTAATGAGCAGTTCTTC.

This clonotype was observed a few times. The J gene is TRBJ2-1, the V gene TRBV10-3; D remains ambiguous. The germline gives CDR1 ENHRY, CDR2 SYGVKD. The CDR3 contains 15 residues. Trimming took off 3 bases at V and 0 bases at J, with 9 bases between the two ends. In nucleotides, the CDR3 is TGTGCCATCAGTGAAAAATTCAGCTCCTACAATGAGCAGTTCTTC. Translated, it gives CAISEKFSSYNEQFF.

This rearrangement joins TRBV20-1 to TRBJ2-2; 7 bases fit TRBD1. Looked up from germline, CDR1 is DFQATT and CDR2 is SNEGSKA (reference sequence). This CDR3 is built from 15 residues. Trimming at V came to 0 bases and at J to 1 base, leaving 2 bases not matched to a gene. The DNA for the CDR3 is TGCAGTGCTAGAGAAAGGGGGCTGAACACCGGGGAGCTGTTTTTT. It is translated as CSARERGLNTGELFF.

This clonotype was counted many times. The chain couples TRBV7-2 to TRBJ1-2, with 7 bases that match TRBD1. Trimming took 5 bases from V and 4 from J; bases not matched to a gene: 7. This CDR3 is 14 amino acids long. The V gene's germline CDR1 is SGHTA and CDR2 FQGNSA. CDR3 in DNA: TGTGCCAGCAGCCGTCAGGGGGAGGGCTATGGCTACACCTTC. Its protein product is CASSRQGEGYGYTF. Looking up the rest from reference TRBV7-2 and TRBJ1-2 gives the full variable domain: GAGVSQSPSNKVTEKGKDVELRCDPISGHTALYWYRQSLGQGLEFLIYFQGNSAPDKSGLPSDRFSAERTGGSVSTLTIQRTQQEDSAVYLCASSRQGEGYGYTFGSGTRLTVV.

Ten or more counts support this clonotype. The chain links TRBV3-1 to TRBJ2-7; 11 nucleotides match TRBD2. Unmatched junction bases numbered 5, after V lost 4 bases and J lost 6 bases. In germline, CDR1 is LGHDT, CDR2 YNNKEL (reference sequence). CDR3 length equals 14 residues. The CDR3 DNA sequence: TGTGCCAGCAGCCTAGCGGGAGGGCCTCGCGAGCAGTACTTC. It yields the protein CASSLAGGPREQYF.

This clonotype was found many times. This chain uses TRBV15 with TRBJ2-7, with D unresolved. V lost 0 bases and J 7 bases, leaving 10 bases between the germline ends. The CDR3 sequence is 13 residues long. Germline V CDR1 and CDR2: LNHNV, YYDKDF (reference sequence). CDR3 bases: TGTGCCACCAGCAGAGATTTTTTCGGAGAGCAGTACTTC. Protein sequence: CATSRDFFGEQYF.

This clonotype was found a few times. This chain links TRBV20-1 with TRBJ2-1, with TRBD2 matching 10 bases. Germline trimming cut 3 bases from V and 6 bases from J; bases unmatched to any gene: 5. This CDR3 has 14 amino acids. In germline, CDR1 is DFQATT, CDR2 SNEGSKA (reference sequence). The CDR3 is CSARSASGGNEQFF. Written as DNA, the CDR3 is TGCAGTGCTAGGTCGGCTAGCGGGGGCAATGAGCAGTTCTTC.

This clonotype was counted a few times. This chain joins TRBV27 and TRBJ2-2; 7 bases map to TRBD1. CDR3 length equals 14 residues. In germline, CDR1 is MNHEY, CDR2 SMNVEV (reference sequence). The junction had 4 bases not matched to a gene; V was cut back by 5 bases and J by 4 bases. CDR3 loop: CASSIRQGTGELFF. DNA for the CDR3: TGTGCCAGCAGTATCCGACAGGGCACCGGGGAGCTGTTTTTT.

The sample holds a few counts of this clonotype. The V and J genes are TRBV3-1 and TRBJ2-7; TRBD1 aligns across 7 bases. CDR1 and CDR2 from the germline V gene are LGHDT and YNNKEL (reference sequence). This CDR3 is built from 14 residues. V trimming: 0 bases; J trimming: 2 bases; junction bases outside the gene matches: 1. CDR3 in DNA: TGTGCCAGCAGCCAAGATCAGGGGGCCTACGAGCAGTACTTC. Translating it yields CASSQDQGAYEQYF.

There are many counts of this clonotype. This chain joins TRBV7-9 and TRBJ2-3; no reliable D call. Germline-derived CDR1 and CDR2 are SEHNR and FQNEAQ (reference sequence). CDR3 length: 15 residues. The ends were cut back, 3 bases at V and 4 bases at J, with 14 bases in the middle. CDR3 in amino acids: CASSFIGVYSDTQYF. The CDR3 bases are TGTGCCAGCAGCTTTATTGGAGTTTACTCAGATACGCAGTATTTT.

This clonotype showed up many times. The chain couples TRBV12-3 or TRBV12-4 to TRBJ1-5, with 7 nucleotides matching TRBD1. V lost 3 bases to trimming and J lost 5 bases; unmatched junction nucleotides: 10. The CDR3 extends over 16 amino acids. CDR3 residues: CASSFKRQGPDQPQHF. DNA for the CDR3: TGTGCCAGCAGTTTTAAGAGACAGGGACCTGATCAGCCCCAGCATTTT.

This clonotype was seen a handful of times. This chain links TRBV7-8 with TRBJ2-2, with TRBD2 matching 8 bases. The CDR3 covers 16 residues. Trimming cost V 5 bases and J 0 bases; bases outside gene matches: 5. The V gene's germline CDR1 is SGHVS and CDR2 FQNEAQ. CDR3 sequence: CASSQKAGANTGELFF. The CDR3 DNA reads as TGTGCCAGCAGCCAGAAAGCGGGAGCGAACACCGGGGAGCTGTTTTTT.

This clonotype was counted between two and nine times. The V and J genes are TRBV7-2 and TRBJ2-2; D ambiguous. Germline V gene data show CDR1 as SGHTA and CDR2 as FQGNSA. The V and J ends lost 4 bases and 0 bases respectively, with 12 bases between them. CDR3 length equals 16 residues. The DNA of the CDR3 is TGTGCCAGCAGCTGGGTGGCTGGGGCGAACACCGGGGAGCTGTTTTTT. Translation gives CASSWVAGANTGELFF. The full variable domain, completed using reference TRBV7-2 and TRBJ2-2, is GAGVSQSPSNKVTEKGKDVELRCDPISGHTALYWYRQSLGQGLEFLIYFQGNSAPDKSGLPSDRFSAERTGGSVSTLTIQRTQQEDSAVYLCASSWVAGANTGELFFGEGSRLTVL.

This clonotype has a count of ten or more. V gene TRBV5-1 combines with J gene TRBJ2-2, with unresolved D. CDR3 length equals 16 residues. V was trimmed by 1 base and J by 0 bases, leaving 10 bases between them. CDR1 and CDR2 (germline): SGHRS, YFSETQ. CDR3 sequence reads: CASSLNPQTNTGELFF. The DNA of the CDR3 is TGCGCCAGCAGCTTGAACCCGCAGACGAACACCGGGGAGCTGTTTTTT. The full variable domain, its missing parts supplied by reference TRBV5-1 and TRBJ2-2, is KAGVTQTPRYLIKTRGQQVTLSCSPISGHRSVSWYQQTPGQGLQFLFEYFSETQRNKGNFPGRFSGRQFSNSRSEMNVSTLELGDSALYLCASSLNPQTNTGELFFGEGSRLTVL.

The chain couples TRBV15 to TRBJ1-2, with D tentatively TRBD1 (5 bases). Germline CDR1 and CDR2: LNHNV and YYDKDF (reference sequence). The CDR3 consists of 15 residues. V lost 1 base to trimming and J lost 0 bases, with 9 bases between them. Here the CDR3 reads CATSRAGGSNYGYTF. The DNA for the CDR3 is TGTGCCACCAGCAGAGCTGGGGGGTCTAACTATGGCTACACCTTC.

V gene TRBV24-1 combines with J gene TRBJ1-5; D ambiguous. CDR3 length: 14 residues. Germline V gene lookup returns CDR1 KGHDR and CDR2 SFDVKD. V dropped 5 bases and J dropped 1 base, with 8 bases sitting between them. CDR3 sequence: CATSVSLSNQPQHF. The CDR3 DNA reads TGTGCCACCAGTGTCTCATTAAGCAATCAGCCCCAGCATTTT.